This entry lists 22 T cell receptor beta chains sequenced from one sample in a study of OX40 agonist ivuxolimab in advanced cancers. Generated by immunoSEQ multiplex PCR, the TCRdb table keeps only in-frame clones and is missing some. The sample has tens of thousands of clones, 70% to 90% seen once. Sequencing used CD4+ or CD8+ T cells sorted from blood, obtained in a trial of the OX40 agonist ivuxolimab. The source is an adult with an advanced solid tumor such as melanoma, head and neck, liver or kidney cancer.

This chain joins TRBV20-1 and TRBJ2-1; D may correspond to TRBD1 or TRBD2 (5 bases each). V was cut by 2 bases and J by 8 bases, with 7 bases left in between. This CDR3 spans 11 amino acids. CDR1 and CDR2 (germline): DFQATT, SNEGSKA (reference sequence). CDR3 amino acids: CSARMGDEQFF. The CDR3, as DNA: TGCAGTGCTAGAATGGGGGATGAGCAGTTCTTC.

This rearrangement joins TRBV9 to TRBJ1-3; D perhaps matches TRBD1 (5 bases). CDR1 is SGDLS and CDR2 is YYNGEE in the germline V gene. The CDR3 has 14 amino acids. V dropped 3 bases and J dropped 3 bases, with 10 bases sitting between them. CDR3 amino acids: CASSASGGGNTIYF. The CDR3 bases are TGTGCCAGCAGCGCTAGCGGGGGTGGAAACACCATATATTTT.

This clone showed up just once. The CDR3 sequence: CSVDWSLEAFF. The CDR3 DNA follows: TGCAGCGTTGATTGGAGCCTTGAGGCTTTCTTT. The V call is TRBV29-1, the J call TRBJ1-1, with D uncertain. The V gene lost 3 bases and the J gene lost 11 bases, with 13 bases spanning the gap. This CDR3 has 11 amino acids. Germline values: CDR1 SQVTM, CDR2 ANQGSEA.

The chain links TRBV11-3 to TRBJ2-2, with D tentatively TRBD1 (6 bases). Between the trimmed V and J ends, which lost 5 bases and 2 bases, there was a span of 9 bases. Germline lookup yields CDR1 SGHNT and CDR2 YENEEA. The CDR3 is 14 residues long. This chain's CDR3 is CASSEQGNTGELFF. Here the CDR3 DNA reads TGTGCCAGCAGCGAACAGGGTAACACCGGGGAGCTGTTTTTT.

V and J are TRBV30 and TRBJ2-3, with a tentative D call TRBD2 (5 bases). The V gene's germline CDR1 is GTSNPN and CDR2 SVGIG (reference sequence). The CDR3 loop spans 13 amino acids. V lost 1 base, J lost 6 bases, and 11 bases lay in between. The CDR3 here is CAWSGPRGDTQYF. For the CDR3, the DNA is TGTGCCTGGAGTGGGCCCCGGGGTGATACGCAGTATTTT.

This rearrangement joins TRBV13 to TRBJ1-2; the D gene is possibly TRBD1 (6 bases). The V end was cut by 5 bases, the J end by 6 bases, with 16 bases between. Germline V CDR1 and CDR2: PRHDT, FYEKMQ (reference sequence). This CDR3 contains 14 residues. The CDR3 loop is CASSQWTEEDGYTF. The DNA of the CDR3 is TGTGCCAGCAGCCAATGGACAGAAGAGGATGGCTACACCTTC.

The chain combines TRBV9 with TRBJ2-1; D may be TRBD2 (5 bases). V lost 0 bases and J 5 bases, leaving 12 bases between the germline ends. CDR1 and CDR2 (germline): SGDLS, YYNGEE. The CDR3 is 15 residues long. Written as DNA, the CDR3 is TGTGCCAGCAGCGTAGAAACGGGAAATAACAATGAGCAGTTCTTC. It specifies CASSVETGNNNEQFF.

CDR3 nucleotides: TGTGCCAGCAGCCAAGGAGGACAGGCGACCTACGAGCAGTACTTC. This encodes CASSQGGQATYEQYF. J is TRBJ2-7 and V is TRBV4-2; 7 bases are a match to TRBD1. V shed 1 base and J 2 bases; nucleotides not matched to a gene: 5. The CDR3 spans 15 residues. The germline gives CDR1 LGHNA, CDR2 YNFKEQ.

This clone occurred a few times. This chain uses TRBV18 with TRBJ1-4; no clear D. There are 14 residues in the CDR3. Germline V gene sequence: CDR1 KGHSH, CDR2 LQKENI. V was shortened by 2 bases and J by 0 bases, with 4 bases between the two germline ends. CDR3 in amino acids: CASSPISTNEKLFF. CDR3 in DNA: TGTGCCAGCTCACCAATTTCAACTAATGAAAAACTGTTTTTT.

The V and J genes are TRBV28 and TRBJ2-3; D may match TRBD1 or TRBD2 (5 bases each). Germline CDR1 MDHEN, CDR2 SYDVKM. Trimming removed 6 bases from V and 0 bases from J, with 16 bases in between. CDR3 length: 16 amino acids. CDR3 in amino acids: CASRAQGGSSTDTQYF. CDR3 DNA sequence: TGTGCCAGCAGAGCCCAGGGCGGGTCTAGCACAGATACGCAGTATTTT.

The genes are TRBV7-3 and TRBJ2-1, with 10 positions matching TRBD2. Unmatched junction bases numbered 6, after V lost 4 bases and J lost 3 bases. Germline lookup yields CDR1 SGHTA and CDR2 FQGTGA. The CDR3 is 16 amino acids. The CDR3 DNA reads TGTGCCAGCAGCTCAACTAGCGGGGTAGACTACAATGAGCAGTTCTTC. Its protein is CASSSTSGVDYNEQFF.

The CDR3: CASSYQRGGENEQFF. The CDR3 coding sequence is TGTGCCAGCAGCTACCAGCGGGGGGGCGAAAATGAGCAGTTCTTC. J is TRBJ2-1 and V is TRBV28; TRBD2 aligns across 10 bases. The CDR3 consists of 15 residues. V lost 6 bases and J lost 7; bases outside the gene matches: 9. Germline V gives CDR1 MDHEN, CDR2 SYDVKM.

The chain employs TRBV7-6 and TRBJ2-2, with 8 positions matching TRBD2. CDR1 SGHVS and CDR2 FNYEAQ come from the germline V gene. The CDR3 covers 13 residues. CDR3 sequence (DNA): TGTCCCGGGGGAGCTAGCGGGACCGGGGAGCTGTTTTTT. Translated, it gives CPGGASGTGELFF.

CDR3 in DNA: TGTGCCAGCAGCGTAGGCGATGAAAAACTGTTTTTT. Amino acids: CASSVGDEKLFF. This sequence joins TRBV9 and TRBJ1-4; the D is unclear. CDR3 length: 12 residues. Germline assignment: CDR1 SGDLS and CDR2 YYNGEE. V lost 0 bases and J 6 bases, leaving 3 bases between the germline ends.

For the CDR3, the DNA is TGCACCAGCAGCCGAACAGGGGACAATGAGCAGTTCTTC. Its protein is CTSSRTGDNEQFF. V and J are TRBV1 and TRBJ2-1; the table gives TRBD1 as D, unverified against the DNA. TRBV1 is noted as a pseudogene. The CDR3 contains 13 residues.

This sequence joins TRBV28 and TRBJ2-5; D possibly corresponds to TRBD1 (6 bases). The last part of the DNA fits TRBJ2-7 better; the J call may be wrong. The germline CDR1 and CDR2 sequences are MDHEN and SYDVKM. CDR3 length: 12 residues. The CDR3 sequence: CASSWTAREQYF. The CDR3 bases are TGTGCCAGCAGTTGGACAGCCCGCGAGCAGTACTTC.

This clone turned up a few times. V and J are TRBV7-2 and TRBJ1-6, with D hard to call. Germline lookup yields CDR1 SGHTA and CDR2 FQGNSA. Trimming cost V 0 bases and J 9 bases, with 18 bases left between them. The CDR3 is 17 residues long. The CDR3 loop is CASSLAIKVYSASPLHF. CDR3 bases: TGTGCCAGCAGCTTAGCGATAAAGGTCTACAGTGCTTCACCCCTCCACTTT.

This sequence joins TRBV6-5 and TRBJ2-7; D might be TRBD1 (5 bases). Germline V gives CDR1 MNHEY, CDR2 SVGAGI. The CDR3 runs to 13 residues. V was cut by 4 bases and J by 4 bases, with 11 bases left in between. CDR3 residues: CASSFSQGYEQYF. CDR3 DNA: TGTGCCAGCAGTTTCTCCCAGGGTTACGAGCAGTACTTC.

The chain couples TRBV11-2 to TRBJ2-7; unclear D gene. The germline V gene encodes CDR1 SGHAT and CDR2 FQNNGV. Trimming took 5 bases from V and 1 from J, leaving 6 bases between them. This CDR3 region has 12 residues. This CDR3 is CASSPQSYEQYF. Written as DNA, the CDR3 is TGTGCCAGCAGCCCCCAGTCCTACGAGCAGTACTTC.

This rearrangement joins TRBV7-8 to TRBJ2-1, with D possibly matching TRBD2 (5 bases). Germline V gene lookup returns CDR1 SGHVS and CDR2 FQNEAQ. The CDR3 loop spans 17 amino acids. The germline V and J ends were trimmed by 6 bases and 1 base, with 19 bases remaining between them. As DNA, the CDR3 is TGTGCCAGCAGATTCAGCGGTACCTCCGGGTCCTACAATGAGCAGTTCTTC. Translating it yields CASRFSGTSGSYNEQFF. The entire variable domain, with the rest obtained from reference TRBV7-8 and TRBJ2-1, is as follows: GAGVSQSPRYKVAKRGQDVALRCDPISGHVSLFWYQQALGQGPEFLTYFQNEAQLDKSGLPSDRFFAERPEGSVSTLKIQRTQQEDSAVYLCASRFSGTSGSYNEQFFGPGTRLTVL.

The J gene is TRBJ2-3, the V gene TRBV11-2; TRBD2 matches at 9 bases. The germline gives CDR1 SGHAT, CDR2 FQNNGV. V dropped 3 bases and J dropped 4; count of bases not matched to a gene: 5. The CDR3 runs to 15 residues. The CDR3, as DNA: TGTGCCAGCAGCTTCGGCGGGGGGGCTTCAGATACGCAGTATTTT. Protein sequence: CASSFGGGASDTQYF.

This clone was recorded only once. The chain employs TRBV5-4 and TRBJ2-5; perhaps TRBD2 as D (6 bases). The V and J ends lost 7 bases and 2 bases respectively, with 9 bases between them. The length of the CDR3 is 12 residues. Germline lookup yields CDR1 SGHNT and CDR2 YYREEE (reference sequence). For the CDR3, the DNA is TGTGCCAGCGGGACTTTTCAAGAGACCCAGTACTTC. Its protein product is CASGTFQETQYF.